One sample yielded the 7 T cell receptor beta chains listed below, sequenced in a study of follicular helper T cells after annual influenza vaccination. Time point here: 2014-2015 season, 7 days after vaccination. Libraries were prepared by immunoSEQ multiplex PCR; TCRdb keeps only in-frame clonotypes and omits some of them. The sample lists roughly 9,000 clones; 83% were seen once. Here the sequenced sample was CXCR5- memory CD4+ T cells sorted from blood, taken 7 days after influenza vaccination. The receptors originated from an adult who received the influenza vaccine.

V gene TRBV7-2 combines with J gene TRBJ1-1; D possibly corresponds to TRBD1 (5 bases). Germline values: CDR1 SGHTA, CDR2 FQGNSA. V shed 5 bases and J shed 10 bases, with 14 bases lying between them. The CDR3 spans 12 residues. This CDR3 is CASSQNRNAAFF. DNA for the CDR3: TGTGCCAGCAGCCAAAACAGGAACGCAGCTTTCTTT.

This chain uses TRBV7-9 with TRBJ2-1, with a tentative D call TRBD2 (5 bases). Germline CDR1 and CDR2: SEHNR and FQNEAQ (reference sequence). V shed 5 bases and J shed 5 bases, with 10 bases lying between them. This CDR3 comprises 13 residues. The CDR3 sequence: CASSRGLDNEQFF. DNA of the CDR3: TGTGCCAGCAGCCGAGGACTCGACAATGAGCAGTTCTTC.

The chain recombines TRBV19 with TRBJ1-6, with a weak D call TRBD1 (6 bases). The CDR3 has 14 amino acids. The germline V and J ends were trimmed by 6 bases and 6 bases, with 12 bases remaining between them. Germline loops: CDR1 LNHDA, CDR2 SQIVND (reference sequence). CDR3 in amino acids: CASRPGTTNSPLHF. As DNA, the CDR3 is TGTGCCAGTAGGCCCGGGACAACTAATTCACCCCTCCACTTT.

The V and J genes are TRBV19 and TRBJ1-2; possible D gene TRBD1, 5 bases. The CDR3 has 17 amino acids. The germline gives CDR1 LNHDA, CDR2 SQIVND (reference sequence). V was clipped by 3 bases and J by 3 bases, with 20 bases between them. CDR3 in DNA: TGTGCCAGTAGTATTATATTCCAGGGAGGTTCAGACTATGGCTACACCTTC. This translates into CASSIIFQGGSDYGYTF.

The J gene is TRBJ1-2, the V gene TRBV7-2, with TRBD1 matching over 7 bases. Germline loops: CDR1 SGHTA, CDR2 FQGNSA. The V gene end was trimmed by 4 bases and the J gene end by 5 bases; junction bases not matched to a gene: 4. The CDR3 loop spans 13 amino acids. The CDR3 DNA sequence: TGTGCCAGCAGCTCAACGACAGGGTATGGCTACACCTTC. It is translated as CASSSTTGYGYTF.

The chain is built from TRBV27 and TRBJ2-1; 10 bases match TRBD2. Germline values: CDR1 MNHEY, CDR2 SMNVEV (reference sequence). V shed 7 bases, J shed 9 bases, and the junction held 12 bases outside the gene matches. The CDR3 runs to 15 residues. The CDR3 here is CASKRQERGGGEQFF. The CDR3 DNA reads TGTGCCAGCAAGCGGCAGGAGCGGGGGGGCGGTGAGCAGTTCTTC.

CDR3 in amino acids: CASSWDYRGPSVNTIYF. Written as DNA, the CDR3 is TGTGCCAGCAGCTGGGATTACAGGGGGCCGAGTGTAAACACCATATATTTT. This chain connects TRBV5-5 to TRBJ1-3; 9 bases fit TRBD1. The trim removed 3 bases at V and 6 bases at J, leaving 13 bases unmatched. This CDR3 has 17 amino acids. Germline CDR1 and CDR2: SGHKS and YYEKEE (reference sequence). Full variable domain (remainder filled in from reference TRBV5-5 and TRBJ1-3): DAGVTQSPTHLIKTRGQQVTLRCSPISGHKSVSWYQQVLGQGPQFIFQYYEKEERGRGNFPDRFSARQFPNYSSELNVNALLLGDSALYLCASSWDYRGPSVNTIYFGEGSWLTVV.